The rows below give T cell receptor beta chains drawn from one sample of a study of read filtering for tumor transcriptome and immune sequencing. TCRdb redid the calling of the reads with MiXCR, one entry per CDR3 protein. The sample consists of some 38,000 distinct CDR3 sequences, around an eighth of them appearing once. Sequenced sample: a population of CD138-negative cells sorted from bone marrow. These receptors all come from a donor aged 40 or over with multiple myeloma. Both conserved end residues are part of each CDR3. A D gene is named only where the DNA matches it firmly. Not every row has a clone size; where given, it reads once, few, many or a size class.

- TRBJ1-1 TRBV20-1 many CSTSFLLRGEAFF TGCAGTACCTCCTTCCTACTGAGGGGTGAAGCTTTCTTT
TRBD1 TRBJ1-4 TRBV5-1 many CASSFQDRVEEKLFF TGCGCCAGCAGCTTTCAAGACAGGGTGGAGGAAAAACTGTTTTTT
- TRBJ1-4 TRBV7-9 many CASSLAADGERELFF TGTGCCAGCAGCTTAGCGGCGGACGGAGAGAGGGAACTGTTTTTT
TRBD1 TRBJ2-3 TRBV6-1 - CASLRTGGFRRGTDTQYF TGTGCCAGCCTCCGGACAGGGGGCTTCCGTCGGGGCACAGATACGCAGTATTTT
- TRBJ1-1 TRBV6-5 many CASRMNTEAFF TGTGCCAGCAGGATGAACACTGAAGCTTTCTTT
- TRBJ2-2 TRBV5-1 many CASSQSTGSLTGELFF TGCGCCAGCAGTCAATCTACAGGGAGCCTCACCGGGGAGCTGTTTTTT
TRBD2 TRBJ2-1 TRBV3-1 many CASSHQVAGGQAQFF TGTGCCAGCAGCCACCAGGTAGCGGGGGGGCAGGCTCAGTTCTTC
- TRBJ2-7 TRBV4-2 many CASSQEGTYAYEQYF TGTGCCAGCAGCCAAGAAGGGACTTACGCCTACGAGCAGTACTTC
TRBD2 TRBJ2-7 TRBV6-2/TRBV6-3 many CASSRGLAAYEQYF TGTGCCAGCAGTAGGGGACTAGCGGCCTACGAGCAGTACTTC
TRBD1 TRBJ2-5 TRBV19 - CASSPQLGGGETQYF TGTGCCAGTAGCCCCCAACTAGGGGGCGGTGAGACCCAGTACTTC
- TRBJ2-1 TRBV19 - CASSPPQGRGSLDEQFF TGTGCCAGTAGCCCCCCCCAGGGGCGGGGATCTCTAGATGAGCAGTTCTTC
- TRBJ2-7 TRBV13 many CASSPGSPYEQYF TGTGCCAGCAGCCCGGGCTCCCCCTACGAGCAGTACTTC
- TRBJ2-7 TRBV10-3 many CAISEWVRGGQSEQYF TGTGCCATCAGTGAGTGGGTGCGGGGAGGCCAGAGCGAGCAGTACTTC
- TRBJ1-1 TRBV6-5 many CASSYPLARRNTEAFF TGTGCCAGCAGTTACCCCCTGGCCCGGAGGAACACTGAAGCTTTCTTT
TRBD2 TRBJ2-3 TRBV5-1 many CASSLVALGSGSGTDTQYF TGCGCCAGCAGCTTGGTAGCCCTTGGCAGCGGGAGTGGTACAGATACGCAGTATTTT
- TRBJ2-2 TRBV29-1 - CSVGQTNTGELFF TGCAGCGTTGGGCAGACGAATACCGGGGAGCTGTTTTTT
TRBD1 TRBJ2-1 TRBV6-2/TRBV6-3 many CASSTNIRTGFEQFF TGTGCCAGCAGTACAAATATACGGACAGGGTTTGAGCAGTTCTTC
- TRBJ2-3 TRBV4-2 - CASSPEGRTDTQYF TGTGCCAGCAGCCCGGAGGGCCGCACAGATACGCAGTATTTT
- TRBJ2-1 TRBV7-9 - CATMRGGFEQFF TGTGCCACTATGAGGGGAGGCTTTGAGCAGTTCTTC
- TRBJ2-1 TRBV27 many CASSFFDRNEQFF TGTGCCAGCAGTTTTTTCGACCGGAATGAGCAGTTCTTC
TRBD1 TRBJ2-3 TRBV14 many CASSHTGGSTQYF TGTGCCAGCAGCCACACAGGGGGAAGCACGCAGTATTTT
- TRBJ1-5 TRBV6-6 many CASNTVHNQPQHF TGTGCCAGCAATACAGTGCACAATCAGCCCCAGCATTTT
TRBD1 TRBJ1-5 TRBV18 medium-sized CASSADREWPQHF TGTGCCAGCTCAGCGGACAGGGAATGGCCCCAGCATTTT